This T cell receptor (beta chain) was recovered during a study of blood T cell repertoires in COVID-19. Germline assignment: CDR1 MDHEN and CDR2 SYDVKM. This CDR3 is built from 15 residues. The V end was cut by 6 bases, the J end by 3 bases, with 14 bases between. Authors' data handling: The assay estimated nucleated cells by amplifying reference gene primers. Here immunoSEQ multiplex PCR was the method, and the copy in TCRdb shows in-frame clones only, minus some. The D gene and trimming were derived from the DNA, and the V and J assignments and clone size from that table. The sample carries about 200,000 clones, about 79% recorded once. There are a few counts of this clone.

Sequenced sample: peripheral blood. The receptor comes from a human donor in a cohort sampled during active COVID-19. The chain has TRBV28 and TRBJ1-4; a possible D gene is TRBD1 (5 bases). This CDR3 reads CASRTRQNPNEKLFF. Written as DNA, the CDR3 is TGTGCCAGCAGGACCCGACAGAATCCTAATGAAAAACTGTTTTTT.